The 19 T cell receptor beta chains below come from one sample, sequenced in a study of long-term antiretroviral therapy in people with HIV. Survey-level immunoSEQ v3.0 assays were run. Clones were read by immunoSEQ multiplex PCR, and TCRdb kept only the in-frame ones, dropping some. The table lists some 30,000 clones, about 89% of them singletons. The input for sequencing was unsorted PBMCs, taken 3.1 years after starting antiretroviral therapy. The receptors were sampled from a young man with HIV.

DNA of the CDR3: TGTGCCAGTAGTGGCTTAGGACAGGGTGCCTATGGCTACACCTTC. Translation gives CASSGLGQGAYGYTF. The V gene is TRBV19, the J gene TRBJ1-2, with 8 bases lining up with TRBD1. V lost 5 bases to trimming and J lost 4 bases; unmatched junction nucleotides: 9. The CDR3 is 15 amino acids. Germline V gives CDR1 LNHDA, CDR2 SQIVND (reference sequence).

V usage is TRBV15 and J usage is TRBJ1-4, with D unresolved. Germline lookup yields CDR1 LNHNV and CDR2 YYDKDF (reference sequence). The CDR3 spans 16 residues. The germline V and J ends were trimmed by 2 bases and 6 bases, with 16 bases remaining between them. The CDR3 DNA sequence: TGTGCCACCAGCAGAACCTCTCATGGTTTCTATGAAAAACTGTTTTTT. This codes for CATSRTSHGFYEKLFF. Full variable domain (rest looked up from reference TRBV15 and TRBJ1-4): DAMVIQNPRYQVTQFGKPVTLSCSQTLNHNVMYWYQQKSSQAPKLLFHYYDKDFNNEADTPDNFQSRRPNTSFCFLDIRSPGLGDTAMYLCATSRTSHGFYEKLFFGSGTQLSVL.

This rearrangement joins TRBV10-3 to TRBJ1-2; TRBD1 agrees at 10 bases. The germline V gene has CDR1 ENHRY and CDR2 SYGVKD. The CDR3 contains 17 residues. Losses at the gene ends were 3 bases for V and 5 bases for J; bases not matched to a gene: 12. The CDR3 loop is CAISEPGTGVIWYGYTF. DNA for the CDR3: TGTGCCATCAGTGAACCCGGGACAGGGGTAATTTGGTATGGCTACACCTTC.

The V and J genes are TRBV29-1 and TRBJ1-2; 7 bases are shared with TRBD1. There are 15 residues in the CDR3. The ends lost 6 bases at V and 6 bases at J; junction bases unmatched: 16. Germline V gene lookup returns CDR1 SQVTM and CDR2 ANQGSEA. The CDR3 reads CSVVGQVGAWHGYTF. CDR3 coding DNA: TGCAGCGTCGTTGGACAGGTTGGGGCTTGGCATGGCTACACCTTC.

The chain combines TRBV19 with TRBJ1-1, with D unclear. This CDR3 has 14 residues. V was pared by 0 bases and J by 4 bases, with 9 bases between. Germline CDR1 LNHDA, CDR2 SQIVND (reference sequence). CDR3 region: CASSIDRRGTEAFF. CDR3 nucleotides: TGTGCCAGTAGTATAGATCGTAGAGGCACTGAAGCTTTCTTT.

This clone was seen only once. The chain has TRBV5-6 and TRBJ2-1; 8 nucleotides line up with TRBD2. With 0 bases clipped from V and 14 bases from J, the junction kept 7 bases outside the gene matches. The CDR3 totals 13 residues. Germline V CDR1 and CDR2: SGHDT, YYEEEE. As DNA, the CDR3 is TGTGCCAGCAGCTTGGTTGCGGGAGGTCGAAAGTTCTTC. Its protein product is CASSLVAGGRKFF.

CDR3 DNA: TGTGCCAGCAGCTTAATCGGTGGAGCGGCAGAGACCCAGTACTTC. This gives the protein CASSLIGGAAETQYF. The V call is TRBV7-3, the J call TRBJ2-5; a possible D gene is TRBD2 (5 bases). The CDR3 consists of 15 residues. V lost 1 base, J lost 4 bases, and 13 bases lay in between. Germline V gene data show CDR1 as SGHTA and CDR2 as FQGTGA.

The chain couples TRBV9 to TRBJ1-2, with D perhaps matching TRBD1 (5 bases). Germline V lookup: CDR1 SGDLS, CDR2 YYNGEE. This CDR3 spans 16 amino acids. V was pared by 0 bases and J by 4 bases, with 16 bases between. The chain's CDR3 is CASSVEGETDLYGYTF. The CDR3 region has the DNA TGTGCCAGCAGCGTAGAAGGGGAGACAGACCTCTATGGCTACACCTTC.

The rearrangement links TRBV9 to TRBJ1-1; possible D gene TRBD1, 6 bases. Trimming cost V 0 bases and J 0 bases, with 9 bases left between them. The CDR3 has 15 amino acids. Looked up from germline, CDR1 is SGDLS and CDR2 is YYNGEE. In nucleotides, the CDR3 is TGTGCCAGCAGCGTAGCAACAGGGTTGAACACTGAAGCTTTCTTT. It specifies CASSVATGLNTEAFF.

The rearrangement links TRBV6-5 to TRBJ1-2; D perhaps matches TRBD1 (5 bases). Trimming pared 0 bases from V and 14 bases from J, leaving 22 bases between. This CDR3 contains 15 residues. Germline CDR1 reads MNHEY; CDR2 reads SVGAGI. The CDR3 here is CASSYSSGQGALETF. Written as DNA, the CDR3 is TGTGCCAGCAGTTACTCATCAGGACAAGGTGCCCTAGAAACCTTC.

The chain recombines TRBV18 with TRBJ2-7; 10 bases align to TRBD2. Trimming removed 4 bases from V and 5 bases from J; junction bases left unmatched: 11. Germline lookup yields CDR1 KGHSH and CDR2 LQKENI. The CDR3 extends over 16 amino acids. The CDR3 nucleotides are TGTGCCAGCTCACTAGGGACTAGCGCGAGGCATCACGAGCAGTACTTC. Protein: CASSLGTSARHHEQYF.

This clone came up a few times. The chain employs TRBV4-1 and TRBJ2-7, with D perhaps matching TRBD1 (7 bases). The V end lost 6 bases, the J end lost 0 bases, and 18 bases lay between the germline ends. The CDR3 runs 16 residues. CDR1 is MGHRA and CDR2 is YSYEKL in the germline V gene. The CDR3: CASRDEPRGDSYEQYF. The CDR3 DNA is TGCGCCAGCAGGGACGAACCCAGGGGGGACTCCTACGAGCAGTACTTC.

The J gene is TRBJ2-1, the V gene TRBV7-2; D is unclear. Per the germline V gene, CDR1 is SGHTA and CDR2 is FQGNSA. The ends were cut back, 0 bases at V and 2 bases at J, with 5 bases in the middle. This CDR3 is 14 amino acids long. CDR3 amino acids: CASSLAGTYNEQFF. CDR3 nucleotides: TGTGCCAGCAGCTTAGCAGGAACCTACAATGAGCAGTTCTTC.

The chain recombines TRBV15 with TRBJ1-5; a weak D match, TRBD1 (5 bases). Between the trimmed V and J ends, which lost 0 bases and 5 bases, there was a span of 8 bases. The CDR3 is 14 residues long. Germline values: CDR1 LNHNV, CDR2 YYDKDF (reference sequence). The CDR3 reads CATSRDQGDQPQHF. The CDR3 DNA follows: TGTGCCACCAGCAGAGACCAGGGAGATCAGCCCCAGCATTTT.

The CDR3 nucleotides read TGTGCCAGCCGGGGACTAGCCCGTACCTACGAGCAGTACTTC. It yields the protein CASRGLARTYEQYF. This chain joins TRBV28 and TRBJ2-7; 9 bases match TRBD2. Germline CDR1 reads MDHEN; CDR2 reads SYDVKM. V shed 8 bases and J 2 bases; nucleotides not matched to a gene: 7. The CDR3 has 14 residues.

The chain carries TRBV18 and TRBJ1-1; D gene ambiguous. Germline assignment: CDR1 KGHSH and CDR2 LQKENI. The V end lost 2 bases, the J end lost 1 base, and 14 bases lay between the germline ends. The CDR3 covers 16 residues. CDR3 DNA sequence: TGTGCCAGCTCACCAGCCTTTACAGATACGAACACTGAAGCTTTCTTT. The encoded protein is CASSPAFTDTNTEAFF.

The CDR3 nucleotides read TGTGCCAGCAGTTCCGGATCTGCTAACTATGGCTACACCTTC. Protein sequence: CASSSGSANYGYTF. The chain has TRBV6-5 and TRBJ1-2; D not resolved. V shed 4 bases and J shed 0 bases, with 9 bases lying between them. The CDR3 runs 14 residues. The germline CDR1 and CDR2 sequences are MNHEY and SVGAGI.

In this sample, this clone turned up once. This rearrangement joins TRBV4-3 to TRBJ2-3, with D uncertain. V lost 0 bases and J 6 bases, leaving 7 bases between the germline ends. The CDR3 spans 13 residues. The germline V gene encodes CDR1 LGHNA and CDR2 YSLEER. The CDR3 loop is CASSQEAWDTQYF. CDR3 DNA sequence: TGCGCCAGCAGCCAAGAGGCCTGGGATACGCAGTATTTT.

The genes are TRBV30 and TRBJ1-2, with 7 bases aligning to TRBD1. Looked up from germline, CDR1 is GTSNPN and CDR2 is SVGIG (reference sequence). This CDR3 region has 17 residues. V lost 2 bases to trimming and J lost 0 bases; unmatched junction nucleotides: 12. CDR3 sequence (DNA): TGTGCCTGGAGTAATCGACTGACGGGGACAGCTAACTATGGCTACACCTTC. Its translation: CAWSNRLTGTANYGYTF.